Shown below are 18 T cell receptor beta chains from a single sample sequenced in a study of shared clonotypes between healthy human individuals. Clones were read by immunoSEQ multiplex PCR, and TCRdb kept only the in-frame ones, dropping some. Of about 560,000 clones in the sample, about 80% were seen once. Specimen: PBMCs. The receptor set was obtained from a woman in her forties in good health. Some clones in this sample may be carry-over from other donors' samples.

The sample holds many counts of this clone. Other DNA sequences in this specimen translate into the identical CDR3. V usage is TRBV30 and J usage is TRBJ2-3; no reliable D call. The V and J ends lost 3 bases and 0 bases respectively, with 4 bases between them. This CDR3 is built from 12 residues. The germline gives CDR1 GTSNPN, CDR2 SVGIG (reference sequence). The CDR3 is CAWSRSTDTQYF. In DNA form, the CDR3 reads TGTGCCTGGAGCCGGAGCACAGATACGCAGTATTTT.

This clone has just a few counts. V and J are TRBV27 and TRBJ1-2; D is possibly TRBD1 (6 bases). Germline lookup yields CDR1 MNHEY and CDR2 SMNVEV (reference sequence). V lost 3 bases and J 4 bases, leaving 9 bases between the germline ends. CDR3 size: 13 residues. CDR3 loop: CASSFQGLYGYTF. The CDR3 DNA follows: TGTGCCAGCAGTTTTCAGGGGCTCTATGGCTACACCTTC.

The chain carries TRBV7-9 and TRBJ1-2, with D unclear. V was clipped by 1 base and J by 4 bases, with 16 bases between them. Germline V CDR1 and CDR2: SEHNR, FQNEAQ (reference sequence). The CDR3 covers 16 residues. As DNA, the CDR3 is TGTGCCAGCAGCTTAGGAGCGATCCAAGAGGGCTATGGCTACACCTTC. Protein: CASSLGAIQEGYGYTF.

This clone has just one count. The chain combines TRBV2 with TRBJ2-3; possible D gene TRBD2, 6 bases. Germline V gene sequence: CDR1 SNHLY, CDR2 FYNNEI. CDR3 size: 13 residues. V lost 7 bases and J lost 6, with 14 bases in between. CDR3 coding DNA: TGTGCCAGCAAGGTGGTGGGACTCGATACGCAGTATTTT. Residues: CASKVVGLDTQYF.

J is TRBJ1-1 and V is TRBV28; the match to TRBD1 covers 7 bases. CDR1 and CDR2 (germline): MDHEN, SYDVKM. V lost 5 bases and J lost 1; bases outside the gene matches: 10. The CDR3 is made up of 16 amino acids. Here the CDR3 DNA reads TGTGCCAGCAGTCCCCCATCCGGGACAGAGAACACTGAAGCTTTCTTT. The encoded protein is CASSPPSGTENTEAFF.

The chain recombines TRBV7-8 with TRBJ1-5; no clear D. Per the germline V gene, CDR1 is SGHVS and CDR2 is FQNEAQ. The germline V and J ends were trimmed by 1 base and 4 bases, with 11 bases remaining between them. The CDR3 contains 15 residues. The CDR3 sequence: CASSLGPRPNQPQHF. The CDR3 DNA follows: TGTGCCAGCAGCTTAGGTCCAAGGCCGAATCAGCCCCAGCATTTT.

Turning to this clone: It differs at one base from a far larger clone, so likely a read error. This chain joins TRBV29-1 and TRBJ2-2; the match to TRBD2 covers 13 bases. This CDR3 has 16 residues. Germline V gives CDR1 SQVTM, CDR2 ANQGSEA. The trim removed 6 bases at V and 4 bases at J, leaving 8 bases unmatched. The CDR3 loop reads CSVPRTSGGSTGELFF. In nucleotides, the CDR3 is TGCAGCGTCCCCAGGACTAGCGGGGGCTCCACCGGGGAGCTGTTTTTT.

The chain couples TRBV13 to TRBJ2-3; D ambiguous. V was clipped by 4 bases and J by 2 bases, with 10 bases between them. Germline V gene sequence: CDR1 PRHDT, CDR2 FYEKMQ (reference sequence). This CDR3 comprises 14 residues. The CDR3 DNA is TGTGCCAGCAGCTCCAGTGGAAACACAGATACGCAGTATTTT. Translated: CASSSSGNTDTQYF.

The J gene is TRBJ1-2, the V gene TRBV6-5; no clear D gene. The CDR3 is 14 amino acids. CDR1 is MNHEY and CDR2 is SVGAGI in the germline V gene. V was trimmed by 6 bases and J by 5 bases, leaving 16 bases between them. CDR3 amino acids: CASRTWTGGYGYTF. The CDR3 DNA reads as TGTGCCAGCAGGACATGGACTGGTGGTTATGGCTACACCTTC.

The chain combines TRBV28 with TRBJ2-2; 10 bases map to TRBD2. The junction had 9 bases not matched to a gene; V was cut back by 10 bases and J by 1 base. Germline assignment: CDR1 MDHEN and CDR2 SYDVKM. CDR3 size: 16 residues. The CDR3 protein is CATSALAGMNTGELFF. The DNA of the CDR3 is TGTGCCACCTCTGCACTAGCGGGGATGAACACCGGGGAGCTGTTTTTT.

The CDR3 sequence is CASSLTPRDRDRGQETQYF. DNA of the CDR3: TGCGCCAGCAGCTTGACTCCGCGGGACCGGGACAGGGGACAAGAGACCCAGTACTTC. V usage is TRBV5-1 and J usage is TRBJ2-5; 10 bases are a match to TRBD1. Per germline, CDR1 SGHRS and CDR2 YFSETQ. CDR3 length: 19 residues. Trimming removed 1 base from V and 2 bases from J; junction bases left unmatched: 14.

This chain connects TRBV5-1 to TRBJ2-7, with 8 positions matching TRBD2. The germline V gene has CDR1 SGHRS and CDR2 YFSETQ. The CDR3 runs to 16 residues. J lost 0 bases, V lost 4 bases, and 9 bases had no gene match. CDR3 nucleotide sequence: TGCGCCAGCAGCCCAAACGCAGCGGGAGCCTCCTACGAGCAGTACTTC. It encodes CASSPNAAGASYEQYF.

This clone has at least ten counts. The rearrangement links TRBV7-9 to TRBJ2-5; D might be TRBD2 (7 bases). The CDR3 is made up of 13 amino acids. Per the germline V gene, CDR1 is SEHNR and CDR2 is FQNEAQ (reference sequence). V lost 11 bases and J lost 5, with 18 bases in between. DNA of the CDR3: TGTGCCCACCGTGGGGGGGCTGGGGAGACCCAGTACTTC. This translates into CAHRGGAGETQYF.

The chain combines TRBV6-5 with TRBJ1-1; D unresolved. This CDR3 spans 13 amino acids. Germline-derived CDR1 and CDR2 are MNHEY and SVGAGI. V was clipped by 4 bases and J by 1 base, with 7 bases between them. CDR3 bases: TGTGCCAGCAGTTCAAACAGGAACACTGAAGCTTTCTTT. Its translation: CASSSNRNTEAFF.

This clone was counted between two and nine times. At the DNA level, this CDR3 is encoded by other sequences in the same sample as well. The chain employs TRBV7-2 and TRBJ1-2; 7 positions match TRBD1. This CDR3 has 13 amino acids. Germline CDR1 is SGHTA and CDR2 is FQGNSA. Trimming took 2 bases from V and 5 from J; bases not matched to a gene: 2. CDR3 DNA sequence: TGTGCCAGCAGCTTACGACAGGGTTATGGCTACACCTTC. Translating it yields CASSLRQGYGYTF.

The chain links TRBV29-1 to TRBJ2-7; D is unclear. Germline CDR1 SQVTM, CDR2 ANQGSEA. CDR3 length equals 12 residues. V lost 7 bases and J 2 bases, leaving 12 bases between the germline ends. Here the CDR3 reads CSAGPDPYEQYF. As DNA, the CDR3 is TGCAGCGCGGGTCCTGATCCCTACGAGCAGTACTTC.

The chain uses TRBV27 and TRBJ2-7; no clear D gene. The CDR3 loop spans 14 amino acids. The ends were cut back, 5 bases at V and 3 bases at J, with 14 bases in the middle. CDR1 and CDR2 (germline): MNHEY, SMNVEV (reference sequence). In DNA, the CDR3 is TGTGCCAGCAGTCAGGAGCGCGAGGTCTACGAGCAGTACTTC. It specifies CASSQEREVYEQYF.

V usage is TRBV4-3 and J usage is TRBJ1-1; the match to TRBD1 covers 8 bases. CDR3 length equals 14 residues. Germline V gene data show CDR1 as LGHNA and CDR2 as YSLEER. Unmatched junction bases numbered 2, after V lost 1 base and J lost 4 bases. CDR3 in amino acids: CASSQVDRGTEAFF. DNA of the CDR3: TGCGCCAGCAGCCAAGTTGACAGGGGCACTGAAGCTTTCTTT.